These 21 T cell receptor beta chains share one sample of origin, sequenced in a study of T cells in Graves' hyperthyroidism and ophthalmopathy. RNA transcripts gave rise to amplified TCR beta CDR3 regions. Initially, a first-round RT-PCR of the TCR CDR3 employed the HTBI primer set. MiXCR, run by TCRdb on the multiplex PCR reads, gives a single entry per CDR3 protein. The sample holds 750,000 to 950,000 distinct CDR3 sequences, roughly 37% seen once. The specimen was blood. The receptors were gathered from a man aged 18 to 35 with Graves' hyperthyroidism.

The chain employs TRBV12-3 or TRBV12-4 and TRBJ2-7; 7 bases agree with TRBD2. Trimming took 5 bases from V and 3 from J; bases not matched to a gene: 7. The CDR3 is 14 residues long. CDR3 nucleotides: TGTGCCAGCAGTCGGGCCGGGACTAACTACGAGCAGTACTTC. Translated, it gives CASSRAGTNYEQYF.

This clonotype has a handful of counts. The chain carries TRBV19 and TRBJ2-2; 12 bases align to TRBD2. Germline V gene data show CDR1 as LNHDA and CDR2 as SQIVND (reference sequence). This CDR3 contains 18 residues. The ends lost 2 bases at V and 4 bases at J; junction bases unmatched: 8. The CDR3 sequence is CASSISWTSGASTGELFF. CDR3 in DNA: TGTGCCAGTAGTATAAGTTGGACTAGCGGGGCAAGCACCGGGGAGCTGTTTTTT.

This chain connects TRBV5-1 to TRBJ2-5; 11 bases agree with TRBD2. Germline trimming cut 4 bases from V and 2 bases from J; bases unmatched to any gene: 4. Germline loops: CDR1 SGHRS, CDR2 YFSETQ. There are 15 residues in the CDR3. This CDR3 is CASSNIAGGQETQYF. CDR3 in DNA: TGCGCCAGCAGCAATATAGCGGGAGGGCAAGAGACCCAGTACTTC.

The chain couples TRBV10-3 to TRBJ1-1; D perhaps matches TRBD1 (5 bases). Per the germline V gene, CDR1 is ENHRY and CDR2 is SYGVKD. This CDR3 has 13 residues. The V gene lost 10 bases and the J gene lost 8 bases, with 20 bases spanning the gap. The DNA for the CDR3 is TGTGCCAGCAGCCAAGGGACTGTCGGGGAAGCTTTCTTT. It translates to CASSQGTVGEAFF.

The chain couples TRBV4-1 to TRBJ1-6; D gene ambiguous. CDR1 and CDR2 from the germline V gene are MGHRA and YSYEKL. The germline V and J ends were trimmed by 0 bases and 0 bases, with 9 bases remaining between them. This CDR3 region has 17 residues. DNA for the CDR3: TGCGCCAGCAGCCAAGAACCGCCGAGCTCCTATAATTCACCCCTCCACTTT. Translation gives CASSQEPPSSYNSPLHF.

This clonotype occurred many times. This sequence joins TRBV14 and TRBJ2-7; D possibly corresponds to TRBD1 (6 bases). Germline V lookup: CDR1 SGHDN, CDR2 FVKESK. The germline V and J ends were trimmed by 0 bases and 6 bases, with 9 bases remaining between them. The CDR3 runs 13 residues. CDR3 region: CASSQDRRGEQYF. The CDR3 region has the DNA TGTGCCAGCAGCCAAGATCGCAGGGGCGAGCAGTACTTC.

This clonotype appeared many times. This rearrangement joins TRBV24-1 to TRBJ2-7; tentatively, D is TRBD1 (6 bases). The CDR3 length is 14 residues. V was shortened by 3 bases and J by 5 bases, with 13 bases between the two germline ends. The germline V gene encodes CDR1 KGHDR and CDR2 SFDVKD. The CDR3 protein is CATSDRGRGHEQYF. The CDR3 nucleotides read TGTGCCACCAGTGATAGAGGCAGGGGCCACGAGCAGTACTTC.

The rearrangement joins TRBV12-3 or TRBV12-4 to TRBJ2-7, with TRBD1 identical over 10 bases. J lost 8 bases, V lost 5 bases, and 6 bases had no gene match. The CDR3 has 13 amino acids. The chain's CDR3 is CASSLGGQGKQYF. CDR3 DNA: TGTGCCAGCAGTCTAGGGGGACAGGGGAAGCAGTACTTC.

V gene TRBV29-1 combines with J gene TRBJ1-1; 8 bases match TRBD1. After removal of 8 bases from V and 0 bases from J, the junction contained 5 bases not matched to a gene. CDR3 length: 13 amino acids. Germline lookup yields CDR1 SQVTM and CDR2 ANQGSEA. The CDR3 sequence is CSPPTGVNTEAFF. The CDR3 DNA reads TGCAGCCCTCCGACAGGGGTGAACACTGAAGCTTTCTTT.

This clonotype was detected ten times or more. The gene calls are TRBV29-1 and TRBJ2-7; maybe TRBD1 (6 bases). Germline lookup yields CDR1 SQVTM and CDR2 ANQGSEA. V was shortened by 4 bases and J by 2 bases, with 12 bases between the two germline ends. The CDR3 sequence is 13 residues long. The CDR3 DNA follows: TGCAGCGTTGGGGCAGGGGCGACCTACGAGCAGTACTTC. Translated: CSVGAGATYEQYF.

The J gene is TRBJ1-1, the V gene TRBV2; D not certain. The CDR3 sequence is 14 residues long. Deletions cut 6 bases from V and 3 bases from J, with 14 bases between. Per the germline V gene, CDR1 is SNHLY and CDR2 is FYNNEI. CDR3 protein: CASSQEGGDTEAFF. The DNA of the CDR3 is TGTGCCAGCAGCCAAGAGGGAGGAGACACTGAAGCTTTCTTT.

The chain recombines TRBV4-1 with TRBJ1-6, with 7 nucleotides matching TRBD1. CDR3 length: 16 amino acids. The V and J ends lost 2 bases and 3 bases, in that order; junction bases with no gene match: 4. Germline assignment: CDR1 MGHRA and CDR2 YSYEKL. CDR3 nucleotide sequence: TGCGCCAGCAGCCAAAACAGGGGAAACTATAATTCACCCCTCCACTTT. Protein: CASSQNRGNYNSPLHF.

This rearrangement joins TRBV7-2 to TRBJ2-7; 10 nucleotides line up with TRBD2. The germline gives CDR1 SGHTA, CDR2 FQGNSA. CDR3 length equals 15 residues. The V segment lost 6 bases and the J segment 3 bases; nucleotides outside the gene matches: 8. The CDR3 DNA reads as TGTGCCAGCAGACCTCTAGCGGGGGATTTCTACGAGCAGTACTTC. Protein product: CASRPLAGDFYEQYF.

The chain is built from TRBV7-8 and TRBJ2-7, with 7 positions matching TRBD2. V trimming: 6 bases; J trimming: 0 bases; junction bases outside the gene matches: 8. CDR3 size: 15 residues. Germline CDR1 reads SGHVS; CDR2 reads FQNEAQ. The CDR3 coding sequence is TGTGCCAGCAGATTATCTAGCGGATTCTCCTACGAGCAGTACTTC. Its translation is CASRLSSGFSYEQYF.

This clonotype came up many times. The CDR3 here is CASSITTDTGELFF. The CDR3 DNA follows: TGTGCCAGTAGTATCACAACCGACACCGGGGAGCTGTTTTTT. The rearrangement joins TRBV19 to TRBJ2-2; D ambiguous. The germline V and J ends were trimmed by 3 bases and 3 bases, with 8 bases remaining between them. This CDR3 is 14 amino acids long. CDR1 and CDR2 from the germline V gene are LNHDA and SQIVND (reference sequence).

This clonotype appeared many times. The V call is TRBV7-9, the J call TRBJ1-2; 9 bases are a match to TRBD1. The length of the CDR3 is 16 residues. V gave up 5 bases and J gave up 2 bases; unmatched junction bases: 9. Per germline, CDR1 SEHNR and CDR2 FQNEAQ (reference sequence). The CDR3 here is CASSEWTGAINYGYTF. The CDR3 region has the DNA TGTGCCAGCAGCGAATGGACAGGGGCCATAAACTATGGCTACACCTTC.

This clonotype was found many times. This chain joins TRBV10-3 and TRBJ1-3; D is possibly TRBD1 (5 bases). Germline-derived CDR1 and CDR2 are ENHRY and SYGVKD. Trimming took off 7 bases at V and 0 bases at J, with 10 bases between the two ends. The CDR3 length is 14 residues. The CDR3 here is CAITSGYSGNTIYF. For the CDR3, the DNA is TGTGCCATCACCTCAGGGTACTCTGGAAACACCATATATTTT.

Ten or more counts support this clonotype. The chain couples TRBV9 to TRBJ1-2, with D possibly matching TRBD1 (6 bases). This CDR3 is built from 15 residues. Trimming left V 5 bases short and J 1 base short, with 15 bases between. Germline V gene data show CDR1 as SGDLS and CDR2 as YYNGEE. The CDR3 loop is CASRNRVEGNYGYTF. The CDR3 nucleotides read TGTGCCAGCAGGAACAGGGTAGAGGGTAACTATGGCTACACCTTC. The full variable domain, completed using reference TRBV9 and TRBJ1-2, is DSGVTQTPKHLITATGQRVTLRCSPRSGDLSVYWYQQSLDQGLQFLIQYYNGEERAKGNILERFSAQQFPDLHSELNLSSLELGDSALYFCASRNRVEGNYGYTFGSGTRLTVV.

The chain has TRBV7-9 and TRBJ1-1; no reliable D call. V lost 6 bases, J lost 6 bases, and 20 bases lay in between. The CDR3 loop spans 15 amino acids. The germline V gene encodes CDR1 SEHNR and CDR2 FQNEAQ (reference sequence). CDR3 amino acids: CASSSRTFEGSEAFF. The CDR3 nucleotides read TGTGCCAGCAGTTCCCGGACTTTTGAAGGGTCTGAAGCTTTCTTT.

CDR3 sequence: CSADTGGREQYF. The DNA of the CDR3 is TGCAGTGCTGATACAGGGGGAAGGGAGCAGTACTTC. V and J are TRBV20-1 and TRBJ2-7; 8 nucleotides agree with TRBD1. The CDR3 consists of 12 residues. The germline gives CDR1 DFQATT, CDR2 SNEGSKA (reference sequence). Trimming at V came to 5 bases and at J to 7 bases, leaving 7 bases not matched to a gene.

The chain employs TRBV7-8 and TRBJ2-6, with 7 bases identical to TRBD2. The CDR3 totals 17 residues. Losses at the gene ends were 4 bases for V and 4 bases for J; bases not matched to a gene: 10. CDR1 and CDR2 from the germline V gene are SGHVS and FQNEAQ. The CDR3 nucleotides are TGTGCCAGCAGCTCAGACGGGGGGTTCATCGGGGCCAACGTCCTGACTTTC. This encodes CASSSDGGFIGANVLTF.